Listed here are 22 T cell receptor beta chains from one sample, sequenced in a study of cytomegalovirus exposure and HLA in healthy donors. PCR primers comprised 60 Vbeta and 13 Jbeta primers. Profiling relied on immunoSEQ multiplex PCR, and the TCRdb table lists in-frame clones only, not all of them. The profile shows about 200,000 clones, roughly 80% of them singletons. Sequenced material: PBMCs. Every receptor here comes from a woman between 35 and 50 years old in good health and CMV-seronegative.

Comments on this clone: Distinct nucleotide sequences in the sample also encode this CDR3. The chain employs TRBV19 and TRBJ1-5; a possible D gene is TRBD1 (6 bases). With 8 bases removed from V and 3 bases from J, the gap between germline ends came to 11 bases. This CDR3 contains 13 residues. From germline, CDR1 is LNHDA and CDR2 SQIVND (reference sequence). The CDR3 DNA is TGTGCCAGTTCTCGACAGGTCAATCAGCCCCAGCATTTT. Amino acid sequence: CASSRQVNQPQHF. Complete variable domain (other parts from reference TRBV19 and TRBJ1-5): DGGITQSPKYLFRKEGQNVTLSCEQNLNHDAMYWYRQDPGQGLRLIYYSQIVNDFQKGDIAEGYSVSREKKESFPLTVTSAQKNPTAFYLCASSRQVNQPQHFGDGTRLSIL.

V and J are TRBV18 and TRBJ1-4; 9 bases are a match to TRBD1. V lost 4 bases and J lost 7; bases outside the gene matches: 7. Germline loops: CDR1 KGHSH, CDR2 LQKENI. This CDR3 is built from 15 residues. The CDR3 reads CASSLLTGGGEKLFF. The CDR3, as DNA: TGTGCCAGCTCACTCCTGACAGGGGGGGGTGAAAAACTGTTTTTT.

The chain joins TRBV28 to TRBJ1-5, with D uncertain. Germline CDR1 MDHEN, CDR2 SYDVKM. V shed 5 bases and J shed 2 bases, with 10 bases lying between them. The CDR3 is made up of 14 amino acids. The CDR3 is CASSSFKGNQPQHF. The CDR3 DNA reads TGTGCCAGCAGTAGCTTCAAAGGCAATCAGCCCCAGCATTTT. The full variable domain, rest sourced from reference TRBV28 and TRBJ1-5, is DVKVTQSSRYLVKRTGEKVFLECVQDMDHENMFWYRQDPGLGLRLIYFSYDVKMKEKGDIPEGYSVSREKKERFSLILESASTNQTSMYLCASSSFKGNQPQHFGDGTRLSIL.

This chain links TRBV25-1 with TRBJ2-3, with D perhaps TRBD2 (5 bases). Trimming took 2 bases from V and 0 from J, leaving 12 bases between them. Germline V gene data show CDR1 as MGHDK and CDR2 as SYGVNS. The CDR3 length is 16 residues. CDR3 sequence (DNA): TGTGCCAGCAGTGAAGGGAGATTGGGAAGCACAGATACGCAGTATTTT. Translation: CASSEGRLGSTDTQYF. Filled out from reference TRBV25-1 and TRBJ2-3, the complete variable domain reads EADIYQTPRYLVIGTGKKITLECSQTMGHDKMYWYQQDPGMELHLIHYSYGVNSTEKGDLSSESTVSRIRTEHFPLTLESARPSHTSQYLCASSEGRLGSTDTQYFGPGTRLTVL.

The CDR3: CATSRFLLAGGDEQYF. The CDR3 DNA sequence: TGTGCCACCAGCAGATTCCTACTAGCGGGAGGGGACGAGCAGTACTTC. The chain is built from TRBV15 and TRBJ2-5; the match to TRBD2 covers 13 bases. The J call may be faulty, since TRBJ2-7 better matches the DNA end. CDR1 LNHNV and CDR2 YYDKDF come from the germline V gene (reference sequence). The CDR3 has 16 residues.

This clone has a handful of counts. This chain connects TRBV6-1 to TRBJ2-3, with 11 nucleotides matching TRBD2. The ends lost 8 bases at V and 2 bases at J; junction bases unmatched: 6. Germline V lookup: CDR1 MNHNS, CDR2 SASEGT. CDR3 length equals 15 residues. The CDR3 loop is CASVEGLAVTDTQYF. The CDR3 nucleotides are TGTGCCAGCGTCGAGGGACTAGCGGTCACAGATACGCAGTATTTT.

The chain links TRBV19 to TRBJ1-2; D is possibly TRBD1 (5 bases). Per the germline V gene, CDR1 is LNHDA and CDR2 is SQIVND (reference sequence). The CDR3 has 13 amino acids. V lost 3 bases and J 8 bases, leaving 13 bases between the germline ends. The CDR3 region is CASSMGGEDGYTF. CDR3 sequence (DNA): TGTGCCAGTAGTATGGGGGGAGAGGACGGCTACACCTTC.

This chain joins TRBV30 and TRBJ2-7; 15 bases align to TRBD2. CDR3 length: 18 residues. The V gene's germline CDR1 is GTSNPN and CDR2 SVGIG (reference sequence). Unmatched junction bases numbered 8, after V lost 0 bases and J lost 2 bases. CDR3 DNA: TGTGCCTGGAGTGTACGAGGAGGACTAGCGGGGGGGGCCTACGAGCAGTACTTC. It is translated as CAWSVRGGLAGGAYEQYF.

This rearrangement joins TRBV5-1 to TRBJ1-2, with D maybe TRBD1 (6 bases). Germline-derived CDR1 and CDR2 are SGHRS and YFSETQ. V was trimmed by 0 bases and J by 8 bases, leaving 14 bases between them. CDR3 length equals 14 residues. CDR3 region: CASSLGQAVEGYTF. As DNA, the CDR3 is TGCGCCAGCAGCTTGGGACAGGCGGTAGAAGGCTACACCTTC. Supplemented by reference TRBV5-1 and TRBJ1-2, the full variable domain reads KAGVTQTPRYLIKTRGQQVTLSCSPISGHRSVSWYQQTPGQGLQFLFEYFSETQRNKGNFPGRFSGRQFSNSRSEMNVSTLELGDSALYLCASSLGQAVEGYTFGSGTRLTVV.

The chain is built from TRBV28 and TRBJ1-2; 7 nucleotides match TRBD1. The CDR3 covers 15 residues. Unmatched junction bases numbered 6, after V lost 2 bases and J lost 3 bases. The germline gives CDR1 MDHEN, CDR2 SYDVKM. This CDR3 reads CASSLGGTAHYGYTF. The CDR3 nucleotides are TGTGCCAGCAGTTTAGGAGGGACAGCCCACTATGGCTACACCTTC.

The chain combines TRBV29-1 with TRBJ1-1; perhaps TRBD1 as D (5 bases). The germline V gene encodes CDR1 SQVTM and CDR2 ANQGSEA. This CDR3 contains 16 residues. Trimming took off 0 bases at V and 2 bases at J, with 16 bases between the two ends. CDR3 bases: TGCAGCGTTGAAGATCTGTGGGGGGGTGGCAACACTGAAGCTTTCTTT. Encoded protein: CSVEDLWGGGNTEAFF.

The chain has TRBV5-1 and TRBJ2-2; 8 positions match TRBD2. The V gene's germline CDR1 is SGHRS and CDR2 YFSETQ. Losses at the gene ends were 3 bases for V and 3 bases for J; bases not matched to a gene: 4. The length of the CDR3 is 15 residues. The CDR3 spells CASSSRGADTGELFF. In DNA form, the CDR3 reads TGCGCCAGCAGCTCGCGGGGGGCGGACACCGGGGAGCTGTTTTTT.

The gene calls are TRBV11-2 and TRBJ2-1; D not resolved. CDR3 length: 13 amino acids. V was shortened by 2 bases and J by 4 bases, with 6 bases between the two germline ends. Germline CDR1 reads SGHAT; CDR2 reads FQNNGV. The CDR3 region is CASSLNSYNEQFF. CDR3 sequence (DNA): TGTGCCAGCAGCTTAAACAGTTACAATGAGCAGTTCTTC.

The V gene is TRBV27, the J gene TRBJ2-7; 9 bases are a match to TRBD1. The CDR3 totals 14 residues. The germline gives CDR1 MNHEY, CDR2 SMNVEV (reference sequence). Unmatched junction bases numbered 9, after V lost 6 bases and J lost 6 bases. The CDR3 sequence is CASSTWTGVFEQYF. Here the CDR3 DNA reads TGTGCCAGCAGCACATGGACAGGGGTTTTCGAGCAGTACTTC.

The chain employs TRBV7-2 and TRBJ1-1, with 11 bases lining up with TRBD1. The CDR3 consists of 16 residues. J was trimmed by 1 base and V by 4 bases; bases with no gene match: 5. CDR1 and CDR2 (germline): SGHTA, FQGNSA. The CDR3 DNA reads as TGTGCCAGCAGCTCTTGGACAGGGGGCACGAACACTGAAGCTTTCTTT. It encodes CASSSWTGGTNTEAFF.

The genes are TRBV13 and TRBJ1-2; 11 bases fit TRBD1. The V gene end was trimmed by 3 bases and the J gene end by 4 bases; junction bases not matched to a gene: 13. The CDR3 is 18 residues long. CDR1 PRHDT and CDR2 FYEKMQ come from the germline V gene (reference sequence). The CDR3 reads CASSFLETGTGGIYGYTF. The CDR3 bases are TGTGCCAGCAGCTTCTTGGAGACCGGGACAGGGGGAATCTATGGCTACACCTTC. Filled out from reference TRBV13 and TRBJ1-2, the complete variable domain reads AAGVIQSPRHLIKEKRETATLKCYPIPRHDTVYWYQQGPGQDPQFLISFYEKMQSDKGSIPDRFSAQQFSDYHSELNMSSLELGDSALYFCASSFLETGTGGIYGYTFGSGTRLTVV.

The chain links TRBV21-1 to TRBJ1-1; the table's D call, TRBD1, has no DNA check behind it. TRBV21-1 counts as a pseudogene. This CDR3 contains 15 residues. CDR3 in DNA: TGTGCCAGCAGCAAATCAGGGATAAAGAACACTGAAGCTTTCTTT. It specifies CASSKSGIKNTEAFF.

Only one count was recorded for this clone. The chain is built from TRBV7-3 and TRBJ2-1, with 12 bases lining up with TRBD2. Trimming at V came to 4 bases and at J to 7 bases, leaving 2 bases not matched to a gene. The germline gives CDR1 SGHTA, CDR2 FQGTGA. The CDR3 loop spans 14 amino acids. In DNA form, the CDR3 reads TGTGCCAGCAGCTCCGGGACTAGCGGGAATGAGCAGTTCTTC. Its protein is CASSSGTSGNEQFF.

V usage is TRBV4-2 and J usage is TRBJ2-7; TRBD2 matches 7 bases. Trimming removed 3 bases from V and 2 bases from J; junction bases left unmatched: 10. The CDR3 consists of 16 residues. In germline, CDR1 is LGHNA, CDR2 YNFKEQ. The CDR3 is CASSHEATGGAYEQYF. The CDR3 region has the DNA TGTGCCAGCAGCCACGAAGCCACGGGAGGCGCCTACGAGCAGTACTTC.

The chain joins TRBV5-8 to TRBJ2-5; D may be TRBD2 (5 bases). The J call may be faulty, since TRBJ2-7 better matches the DNA end. This CDR3 contains 13 residues. Germline-derived CDR1 and CDR2 are SGHTS and YDEGEE. The CDR3 sequence: CASSFGEHSEQYF. The CDR3 nucleotides are TGTGCCAGCAGCTTCGGGGAGCATTCCGAGCAGTACTTC.

This chain uses TRBV5-1 with TRBJ2-4, with 16 bases identical to TRBD2. The V gene's germline CDR1 is SGHRS and CDR2 YFSETQ. This CDR3 spans 17 amino acids. V was clipped by 1 base and J by 8 bases; unmatched bases: 6. The CDR3 DNA sequence: TGCGCCAGCAGCTTGTCGGGACTAGCGGGAGGGCTGGACATTCAGTACTTC. It encodes CASSLSGLAGGLDIQYF.

The rearrangement links TRBV18 to TRBJ2-3; D is possibly TRBD2 (6 bases). Trimming took off 3 bases at V and 1 base at J, with 17 bases between the two ends. Per the germline V gene, CDR1 is KGHSH and CDR2 is LQKENI. The CDR3 length is 17 residues. CDR3 residues: CASSPRDGGSGTDTQYF. CDR3 sequence (DNA): TGTGCCAGCTCACCGCGTGACGGGGGTTCGGGCACAGATACGCAGTATTTT.